The 25 T cell receptor beta chains below all came from one sample that was sequenced in a study of beta chain features in type 1 diabetes. Since all of the isolated RNA was reverse transcribed, expressed TCRB transcripts were what got sequenced. Profiled with immunoSEQ multiplex PCR; TCRdb holds only in-frame clones, not every one. This sample has about 19,000 clones, with about 50% found just once. Sequenced material: stem cell memory CD4+ T cells from blood. The receptor set was obtained from a man aged 18-30 years in good health.

The CDR3 reads CASSQKAGTLYADTQYF. In DNA form, the CDR3 reads TGTGCCAGCAGCCAAAAAGCGGGGACACTGTATGCAGATACGCAGTATTTT. The gene calls are TRBV4-2 and TRBJ2-3, with D perhaps matching TRBD2 (7 bases). Trimming took off 2 bases at V and 4 bases at J, with 19 bases between the two ends. The CDR3 contains 17 residues. Germline values: CDR1 LGHNA, CDR2 YNFKEQ.

The V and J genes are TRBV10-3 and TRBJ2-7, with 8 bases fitting TRBD1. V was clipped by 11 bases and J by 4 bases; unmatched bases: 10. Per germline, CDR1 ENHRY and CDR2 SYGVKD. The CDR3 has 13 amino acids. The CDR3 DNA follows: TGTGCCGTCCGGTCACAGGGGGAATACGAGCAGTACTTC. Its protein is CAVRSQGEYEQYF.

This clone came up once. The chain links TRBV7-9 to TRBJ2-7, with 10 bases fitting TRBD2. This CDR3 has 15 residues. Germline assignment: CDR1 SEHNR and CDR2 FQNEAQ (reference sequence). V shed 1 base, J shed 13 bases, and the junction held 13 bases outside the gene matches. This CDR3 reads CASSLEGPAGGPPYF. CDR3 in DNA: TGTGCCAGCAGCTTAGAGGGTCCAGCGGGAGGGCCCCCCTACTTC.

This chain links TRBV5-1 with TRBJ2-5; maybe TRBD1 (5 bases). Germline V gene data show CDR1 as SGHRS and CDR2 as YFSETQ. The CDR3 runs 12 residues. V was clipped by 2 bases and J by 3 bases, with 5 bases between them. In nucleotides, the CDR3 is TGCGCCAGCAGCTTAGGGGAAGAGACCCAGTACTTC. Translating it yields CASSLGEETQYF. Filled out from reference TRBV5-1 and TRBJ2-5, the complete variable domain reads KAGVTQTPRYLIKTRGQQVTLSCSPISGHRSVSWYQQTPGQGLQFLFEYFSETQRNKGNFPGRFSGRQFSNSRSEMNVSTLELGDSALYLCASSLGEETQYFGPGTRLLVL.

This chain links TRBV4-1 with TRBJ2-3; unclear D gene. The CDR3 runs 13 residues. V was trimmed by 3 bases and J by 3 bases, leaving 7 bases between them. Germline assignment: CDR1 MGHRA and CDR2 YSYEKL. The CDR3 loop is CASSHPSTDTQYF. The CDR3 DNA follows: TGCGCCAGCAGCCACCCTTCGACAGATACGCAGTATTTT.

There are a few counts of this clone. The rearrangement joins TRBV25-1 to TRBJ2-5; maybe TRBD2 (6 bases). The germline V gene encodes CDR1 MGHDK and CDR2 SYGVNS. The V end was cut by 7 bases, the J end by 4 bases, with 16 bases between. This CDR3 spans 14 amino acids. The CDR3 spells CASTAGTSVETQYF. Here the CDR3 DNA reads TGTGCCAGCACTGCCGGGACTTCGGTAGAGACCCAGTACTTC. The complete variable domain, with remaining parts taken from reference TRBV25-1 and TRBJ2-5, reads EADIYQTPRYLVIGTGKKITLECSQTMGHDKMYWYQQDPGMELHLIHYSYGVNSTEKGDLSSESTVSRIRTEHFPLTLESARPSHTSQYLCASTAGTSVETQYFGPGTRLLVL.

This chain uses TRBV7-2 with TRBJ2-7; D not resolved. CDR1 is SGHTA and CDR2 is FQGNSA in the germline V gene. This CDR3 has 15 residues. V dropped 2 bases and J dropped 1 base, with 12 bases sitting between them. The CDR3 sequence is CASSLPGFSSYEQYF. The DNA of the CDR3 is TGTGCCAGCAGCTTACCAGGTTTCTCATCCTACGAGCAGTACTTC.

The V gene is TRBV19, the J gene TRBJ2-3; maybe TRBD1 (6 bases). This CDR3 has 14 amino acids. The ends were cut back, 8 bases at V and 1 base at J, with 13 bases in the middle. Germline CDR1 is LNHDA and CDR2 is SQIVND (reference sequence). The CDR3: CASSDRGGTDTQYF. DNA of the CDR3: TGTGCCAGTTCGGACAGAGGAGGCACAGATACGCAGTATTTT.

This chain connects TRBV7-9 to TRBJ2-1; 7 nucleotides line up with TRBD1. The CDR3 is 17 residues long. Germline V lookup: CDR1 SEHNR, CDR2 FQNEAQ (reference sequence). The trim removed 4 bases at V and 6 bases at J, leaving 15 bases unmatched. The CDR3 sequence: CASSSPPRDSERNEQFF. The CDR3 DNA sequence: TGTGCCAGCAGCTCCCCCCCCCGGGACAGTGAACGCAATGAGCAGTTCTTC.

This clone was counted a few times. This chain uses TRBV19 with TRBJ2-7; 10 bases are a match to TRBD2. The junction had 3 bases not matched to a gene; V was cut back by 6 bases and J by 1 base. Germline loops: CDR1 LNHDA, CDR2 SQIVND (reference sequence). The CDR3 consists of 14 residues. CDR3 amino acids: CASSGTSASYEQYF. In nucleotides, the CDR3 is TGTGCCAGTAGCGGGACTAGCGCGTCCTACGAGCAGTACTTC. The full variable domain, in which reference TRBV19 and TRBJ2-7 provide the parts outside the CDR3, is DGGITQSPKYLFRKEGQNVTLSCEQNLNHDAMYWYRQDPGQGLRLIYYSQIVNDFQKGDIAEGYSVSREKKESFPLTVTSAQKNPTAFYLCASSGTSASYEQYFGPGTRLTVT.

This clone was counted between two and nine times. This chain's CDR3 is CASSHDRGPSPQYF. CDR3 sequence (DNA): TGTGCCAGCAGCCACGACAGGGGGCCTAGCCCGCAGTACTTC. The V and J genes are TRBV5-6 and TRBJ2-7; 10 bases line up with TRBD1. CDR3 length: 14 residues. The V and J ends lost 4 bases and 9 bases, in that order; junction bases with no gene match: 10. Germline assignment: CDR1 SGHDT and CDR2 YYEEEE.

The chain joins TRBV7-2 to TRBJ2-7, with TRBD2 matching over 16 bases. After removal of 5 bases from V and 6 bases from J, the junction contained 7 bases not matched to a gene. This CDR3 comprises 16 residues. The V gene's germline CDR1 is SGHTA and CDR2 FQGNSA. As DNA, the CDR3 is TGTGCCAGCAGCGGCCCGGGACTAGCGGGGGGGGGCGAGCAGTACTTC. The encoded protein is CASSGPGLAGGGEQYF.

This sequence joins TRBV7-2 and TRBJ2-2; 9 nucleotides line up with TRBD2. The CDR3 length is 16 residues. CDR1 and CDR2 (germline): SGHTA, FQGNSA. V lost 0 bases to trimming and J lost 3 bases; unmatched junction nucleotides: 2. CDR3 sequence reads: CASSLASGGHTGELFF. In nucleotides, the CDR3 is TGTGCCAGCAGCTTAGCTAGCGGGGGCCACACCGGGGAGCTGTTTTTT.

In its sample, this clone was seen a few times. V and J are TRBV18 and TRBJ2-1, with 12 bases identical to TRBD2. V shed 4 bases and J 7 bases; nucleotides not matched to a gene: 5. Germline V gene sequence: CDR1 KGHSH, CDR2 LQKENI. The CDR3 has 15 residues. The DNA of the CDR3 is TGTGCCAGCTCACAACTAGGACTAGCGGGGAATGAGCAGTTCTTC. Residues: CASSQLGLAGNEQFF.

J is TRBJ1-6 and V is TRBV19, with a tentative D call TRBD1 (5 bases). Germline CDR1 and CDR2: LNHDA and SQIVND (reference sequence). V gave up 3 bases and J gave up 11 bases, with 17 bases separating them. The CDR3 length is 15 residues. This chain's CDR3 is CASSIIGRAATPLHF. CDR3 nucleotide sequence: TGTGCCAGTAGTATCATTGGCAGGGCGGCAACACCCCTCCACTTT.

A few counts support this clone. The chain combines TRBV19 with TRBJ2-3, with 7 bases that match TRBD2. The V gene end was trimmed by 8 bases and the J gene end by 2 bases; junction bases not matched to a gene: 7. Germline values: CDR1 LNHDA, CDR2 SQIVND (reference sequence). This CDR3 spans 14 amino acids. The DNA of the CDR3 is TGTGCCAGTCAAGCGGGGAGACTCACAGATACGCAGTATTTT. It specifies CASQAGRLTDTQYF.

The chain is built from TRBV28 and TRBJ2-2; TRBD2 is a possible D gene (6 bases). The germline V gene has CDR1 MDHEN and CDR2 SYDVKM. The CDR3 consists of 13 residues. The germline V and J ends were trimmed by 11 bases and 4 bases, with 14 bases remaining between them. The CDR3 DNA sequence: TGTGCCCTTCAGGGAGGTAGCACCGGGGAGCTGTTTTTT. Encoded protein: CALQGGSTGELFF. The entire variable domain, with the rest obtained from reference TRBV28 and TRBJ2-2, is as follows: DVKVTQSSRYLVKRTGEKVFLECVQDMDHENMFWYRQDPGLGLRLIYFSYDVKMKEKGDIPEGYSVSREKKERFSLILESASTNQTSMYLCALQGGSTGELFFGEGSRLTVL.

CDR3 loop: CASRRTGGSFGYTF. CDR3 nucleotide sequence: TGTGCCAGCAGGCGTACAGGAGGGAGTTTTGGCTACACCTTC. The chain has TRBV28 and TRBJ1-2; perhaps TRBD1 as D (5 bases). The CDR3 spans 14 residues. The ends were cut back, 6 bases at V and 7 bases at J, with 18 bases in the middle. Germline V gene sequence: CDR1 MDHEN, CDR2 SYDVKM.

This chain uses TRBV7-8 with TRBJ2-5; TRBD1 might be the D (7 bases). Trimming took 2 bases from V and 2 from J, leaving 21 bases between them. The CDR3 consists of 18 residues. The germline gives CDR1 SGHVS, CDR2 FQNEAQ. This CDR3 reads CASSLWLGGGTVQETQYF. The CDR3 nucleotides read TGTGCCAGCAGCTTATGGTTGGGAGGCGGGACAGTACAAGAGACCCAGTACTTC.

J is TRBJ2-5 and V is TRBV6-5; 13 bases are shared with TRBD2. Per germline, CDR1 MNHEY and CDR2 SVGAGI. Trimming cost V 6 bases and J 4 bases; bases outside gene matches: 5. The CDR3 sequence is 15 residues long. CDR3 loop: CASRRLAGGRETQYF. The CDR3 nucleotides read TGTGCCAGCAGGAGACTAGCGGGGGGTAGAGAGACCCAGTACTTC.

This clone showed up just a few times. This rearrangement joins TRBV4-2 to TRBJ2-3; D might be TRBD2 (6 bases). Germline lookup yields CDR1 LGHNA and CDR2 YNFKEQ. The V gene lost 0 bases and the J gene lost 6 bases, with 25 bases spanning the gap. CDR3 length equals 19 residues. Here the CDR3 reads CASSQDWIPTSIWIDTQYF. In DNA form, the CDR3 reads TGTGCCAGCAGCCAAGACTGGATACCGACTAGTATTTGGATTGATACGCAGTATTTT.

This chain links TRBV7-2 with TRBJ2-1; no clear D. V lost 5 bases to trimming and J lost 13 bases, with 18 bases between them. CDR3 size: 13 residues. Germline V gene sequence: CDR1 SGHTA, CDR2 FQGNSA. The CDR3 protein is CASSGGPTSTQFF. CDR3 coding DNA: TGTGCCAGCAGCGGTGGGCCCACCAGTACCCAGTTCTTC.

This clone was detected only once. The gene calls are TRBV28 and TRBJ2-5; D perhaps matches TRBD1 (5 bases). Judging by the DNA end, TRBJ2-7 fits better; the J call may be wrong. The germline gives CDR1 MDHEN, CDR2 SYDVKM. This CDR3 comprises 12 residues. The CDR3 here is CASSLTQVEQYF. CDR3 coding DNA: TGTGCCAGCAGTTTAACACAGGTCGAGCAGTACTTC.

The genes are TRBV6-4 and TRBJ2-2; D might be TRBD1 (6 bases). Germline lookup yields CDR1 MRHNA and CDR2 SNTAGT. This CDR3 is built from 14 residues. The V gene lost 9 bases and the J gene lost 4 bases, with 15 bases spanning the gap. The CDR3 region has the DNA TGTGCCAGAGGGAGACAGGAGATCACCGGGGAGCTGTTTTTT. Amino acid sequence: CARGRQEITGELFF.

The chain carries TRBV2 and TRBJ1-6; D not certain. Between the trimmed V and J ends, which lost 6 bases and 8 bases, there was a span of 14 bases. CDR1 SNHLY and CDR2 FYNNEI come from the germline V gene. This CDR3 has 14 amino acids. The CDR3 DNA follows: TGTGCCAGCAGGGTGACGGGGAATTATTCACCCCTCCACTTT. Amino acid sequence: CASRVTGNYSPLHF. The full variable domain, with the rest looked up from reference TRBV2 and TRBJ1-6, is EPEVTQTPSHQVTQMGQEVILRCVPISNHLYFYWYRQILGQKVEFLVSFYNNEISEKSEIFDDQFSVERPDGSNFTLKIRSTKLEDSAMYFCASRVTGNYSPLHFGNGTRLTVT.